Listed below are T cell receptor beta chains from one sample, sequenced in a study of T cell repertoires and Cas9 in healthy adults. Only in-frame clones appear in the TCRdb table, and some are missing; sequencing was by immunoSEQ multiplex PCR. The sample includes tens of thousands of clones, over 85% of them seen just once. Sequenced material: CD4+ effector T cells (CD127+, CD25-, CD137-, CD154-) from PBMCs; culture status not recorded. These receptors all stem from a human donor in good health. Each CDR3 is given with its conserved first and last residue. D genes are given only for firm matches. Clone size, where shown, is once, few, many, or a class for clones that have expanded.

CDR3nt,CDR3aa,j_gene,abundance,d_gene,v_gene
TGTGCCAGCAGCCCCGCGGGAGGGGGAGGGACTGAAGCTTTCTTT,CASSPAGGGGTEAFF,TRBJ1-1,-,-,TRBV7-3
TGTGCCAGCAGCGTAGGGGGTATCGAAGAGACCCAGTACTTC,CASSVGGIEETQYF,TRBJ2-5,-,-,TRBV9
TGTGCCAGTAGTACGACAGGGGGCAGGACCGGGGAGCTGTTTTTT,CASSTTGGRTGELFF,TRBJ2-2,-,TRBD1,TRBV19
TGTGCGACCAACAGGGGTAGTTTGGAGACCCAGTACTTC,CATNRGSLETQYF,TRBJ2-5,once,TRBD1,TRBV6-5
TGTGCCAGCTCAGCCATGGGGAAGACAGATACGCAGTATTTT,CASSAMGKTDTQYF,TRBJ2-3,-,-,TRBV18
TGTGCCAGCAGCTGGGCCCGCGGGGAGCAGTACTTC,CASSWARGEQYF,TRBJ2-7,-,-,TRBV5-4
TGTGCCATCCAGACTAGCGGAAGGTACGAGCAGTACTTC,CAIQTSGRYEQYF,TRBJ2-7,-,TRBD2,TRBV10-3
TGTGCCAGCAGCCAAACAGGGTTTCAGCCCCAGCATTTT,CASSQTGFQPQHF,TRBJ1-5,-,-,TRBV28
TGTGCCAGCAGCTTGGGGGGGCGCTTAGAAGCTTTCTTT,CASSLGGRLEAFF,TRBJ1-1,-,-,TRBV5-4
TGTGCCAGCAGCGCAGGGGGATTGGGGACAGGGGAATCACCCCTCCACTTT,CASSAGGLGTGESPLHF,TRBJ1-6,once,TRBD1,TRBV9
TGTGCCAGCAGTTACTACGGACAGGGGTCCTATGGCTACACCTTC,CASSYYGQGSYGYTF,TRBJ1-2,-,TRBD1,TRBV6-6
TGTGCCAGTGGTGACTATGGCTACACCTTC,CASGDYGYTF,TRBJ1-2,-,-,TRBV19
TGTGCCAGTAGTATGAGGGGGCAGAACACCGGGGAGCTGTTTTTT,CASSMRGQNTGELFF,TRBJ2-2,-,TRBD1,TRBV19
TGTGCCAGGAACTTCGGGACAGAGAGCTCCTACGAGCAGTACTTC,CARNFGTESSYEQYF,TRBJ2-7,-,TRBD1,TRBV28
TGTGCCAGCAGTGACCAGCGGGGGGGCACAGATACGCAGTATTTT,CASSDQRGGTDTQYF,TRBJ2-3,-,TRBD2,TRBV6-1
TGTGCCAGCAGCTTAAGGACAGATATGAACACTGAAGCTTTCTTT,CASSLRTDMNTEAFF,TRBJ1-1,-,-,TRBV7-8
TGTGCCAGCAGTTACTACTTAGGGTCTGAAGCTTTCTTT,CASSYYLGSEAFF,TRBJ1-1,-,-,TRBV6-6
TGTGCCAGTAGTATCGGGACGGCTAATAATGAAGCTTTCTTT,CASSIGTANNEAFF,TRBJ1-1,few,-,TRBV19
TGTGCCAGCAGTACGGGAGGACTAGCAAGCAATGAGCAGTTCTTC,CASSTGGLASNEQFF,TRBJ2-1,-,TRBD2,TRBV6-5
TGTGCCAGCAGCCGACTAGCGGGGGGGCCCACTGATTTTCGGGAGCAGTTCTTC,CASSRLAGGPTDFREQFF,TRBJ2-1,-,TRBD2,TRBV2
TGCGCCAGCAGCTTGGGGGAGGGGGCAGTTGATACGCAGTATTTT,CASSLGEGAVDTQYF,TRBJ2-3,few,-,TRBV5-1
TGTGCCAGCAGCTTTAGCGGCCGCGGAGGGACTTCCTACGAGCAGTACTTC,CASSFSGRGGTSYEQYF,TRBJ2-7,-,-,TRBV7-2
TGTGCCACCCAGCGGGGGGGCAACACCGGGGAGCTGTTTTTT,CATQRGGNTGELFF,TRBJ2-2,-,TRBD2,TRBV19
TGTGCCAGCTCGCGCAGGGAGGAAGACACTGAAGCTTTCTTT,CASSRREEDTEAFF,TRBJ1-1,-,-,TRBV18
TGTGCCACCACCGCGGGGTTGGCCACCGGGGAGCTGTTTTTT,CATTAGLATGELFF,TRBJ2-2,-,-,TRBV28
TGCAGCGGTGAACGGGGGGGGAACACTGAAGCTTTCTTT,CSGERGGNTEAFF,TRBJ1-1,-,-,TRBV29-1